One and the same sample provided the 27 T cell receptor beta chains below, sequenced in a study of CD8+ T cells in alopecia areata. Described treatment: oral pan-JAK inhibitor, 5-10 mg twice daily. Extracted from the samples, RNA was reverse transcribed into cDNA to serve as the sequencing template. The protocol was immunoSEQ multiplex PCR, while the TCRdb copy is restricted to in-frame clones and leaves out a portion. The table includes 170,000 or so clones, about three fifths detected once. Sequencing used CD8+ T cells sorted from blood, obtained at week 24, from a patient treated with tofacitinib. The receptors come from a human donor with alopecia areata.

This chain joins TRBV11-1 and TRBJ2-5; weak D call: TRBD1 (6 bases). Trimming left V 5 bases short and J 4 bases short, with 23 bases between. CDR3 size: 17 residues. CDR1 is SGHAT, CDR2 FQDESV, per germline (reference sequence). DNA of the CDR3: TGTGCCAGCAGCGCGTCCGGGACACAATTACGGGGAGAGACCCAGTACTTC. Translating gives CASSASGTQLRGETQYF. Looking up the rest from reference TRBV11-1 and TRBJ2-5 gives the full variable domain: EAEVAQSPRYKITEKSQAVAFWCDPISGHATLYWYRQILGQGPELLVQFQDESVVDDSQLPKDRFSAERLKGVDSTLKIQPAELGDSAMYLCASSASGTQLRGETQYFGPGTRLLVL.

This clone has a single count. The chain is built from TRBV2 and TRBJ1-6; D not certain. Germline CDR1 reads SNHLY; CDR2 reads FYNNEI. The CDR3 has 11 residues. V was pared by 7 bases and J by 6 bases, with 4 bases between. The CDR3 nucleotides read TGTGCCAGCACGGGTAATTCACCCCTCCACTTT. Amino acid sequence: CASTGNSPLHF. The entire variable domain, with the rest obtained from reference TRBV2 and TRBJ1-6, is as follows: EPEVTQTPSHQVTQMGQEVILRCVPISNHLYFYWYRQILGQKVEFLVSFYNNEISEKSEIFDDQFSVERPDGSNFTLKIRSTKLEDSAMYFCASTGNSPLHFGNGTRLTVT.

V gene TRBV9 combines with J gene TRBJ1-2; D gene ambiguous. Looked up from germline, CDR1 is SGDLS and CDR2 is YYNGEE. Trimming pared 2 bases from V and 7 bases from J, leaving 9 bases between. The CDR3 contains 12 residues. DNA of the CDR3: TGTGCCAGCAGCGTTCGCCAAGGTGGCTACACCTTC. This codes for CASSVRQGGYTF. The entire variable domain, with the rest obtained from reference TRBV9 and TRBJ1-2, is as follows: DSGVTQTPKHLITATGQRVTLRCSPRSGDLSVYWYQQSLDQGLQFLIQYYNGEERAKGNILERFSAQQFPDLHSELNLSSLELGDSALYFCASSVRQGGYTFGSGTRLTVV.

The table lists this clone with a few counts. The chain is built from TRBV29-1 and TRBJ2-2; D gene uncertain. The ends were cut back, 6 bases at V and 0 bases at J, with 8 bases in the middle. CDR1 is SQVTM and CDR2 is ANQGSEA in the germline V gene. This CDR3 is built from 13 residues. The CDR3 DNA follows: TGCAGCGTCGGTCAGCCGAACACCGGGGAGCTGTTTTTT. Translation: CSVGQPNTGELFF.

The CDR3 DNA reads TGTGCCAGCAGCTTAGCCAGCTCCTATAATTCACCCCTCCACTTT. It encodes CASSLASSYNSPLHF. The rearrangement links TRBV7-9 to TRBJ1-6, with D unclear. Trimming shortened V by 0 bases and J by 0 bases, and 3 bases separated the two germline ends. The CDR3 totals 15 residues. The germline gives CDR1 SEHNR, CDR2 FQNEAQ (reference sequence). Complete variable domain (other parts from reference TRBV7-9 and TRBJ1-6): DTGVSQNPRHKITKRGQNVTFRCDPISEHNRLYWYRQTLGQGPEFLTYFQNEAQLEKSRLLSDRFSAERPKGSFSTLEIQRTEQGDSAMYLCASSLASSYNSPLHFGNGTRLTVT.

V is TRBV13 and J is TRBJ1-1; D might be TRBD1 (5 bases). In germline, CDR1 is PRHDT, CDR2 FYEKMQ (reference sequence). CDR3 length: 12 amino acids. Trimming pared 6 bases from V and 8 bases from J, leaving 13 bases between. CDR3 residues: CASSVFRQEAFF. The DNA for the CDR3 is TGTGCCAGCAGTGTATTTAGACAGGAAGCTTTCTTT.

As to this clone: This sample also contains other DNA sequences that code for the same CDR3. The genes are TRBV29-1 and TRBJ1-1; the D is unclear. Looked up from germline, CDR1 is SQVTM and CDR2 is ANQGSEA. V was trimmed by 7 bases and J by 4 bases, leaving 13 bases between them. This CDR3 has 12 residues. The CDR3 DNA follows: TGCAGCGCCGGTAGGGCCGTCACTGAAGCTTTCTTT. Encoded protein: CSAGRAVTEAFF.

The rearrangement links TRBV29-1 to TRBJ2-3; perhaps TRBD1 as D (5 bases). Trimming took 0 bases from V and 2 from J, leaving 12 bases between them. CDR1 and CDR2 from the germline V gene are SQVTM and ANQGSEA. The CDR3 covers 15 residues. CDR3 nucleotide sequence: TGCAGCGTTGAAGATGCCAGGGAAAACACAGATACGCAGTATTTT. Its protein is CSVEDARENTDTQYF.

This clone has just a few counts. V usage is TRBV4-1 and J usage is TRBJ2-2; TRBD2 agrees at 10 bases. Trimming took 4 bases from V and 0 from J; bases not matched to a gene: 2. The germline CDR1 and CDR2 sequences are MGHRA and YSYEKL. The CDR3 consists of 16 residues. The CDR3 reads CASSLTSGTNTGELFF. CDR3 DNA sequence: TGCGCCAGCAGCCTAACTAGCGGGACGAACACCGGGGAGCTGTTTTTT.

The chain joins TRBV2 to TRBJ2-3; no firm D call. The germline V gene encodes CDR1 SNHLY and CDR2 FYNNEI. Trimming cost V 0 bases and J 2 bases, with 9 bases left between them. The CDR3 contains 15 residues. The CDR3 bases are TGTGCCAGCAGTGAAGCACTGCCTTACACAGATACGCAGTATTTT. Residues: CASSEALPYTDTQYF.

This chain links TRBV7-9 with TRBJ2-1, with no clear D. The V gene's germline CDR1 is SEHNR and CDR2 FQNEAQ (reference sequence). The CDR3 has 14 amino acids. The V end lost 2 bases, the J end lost 3 bases, and 8 bases lay between the germline ends. CDR3 region: CASSLRTDYNEQFF. CDR3 nucleotide sequence: TGTGCCAGCAGCTTACGAACAGACTACAATGAGCAGTTCTTC.

The chain couples TRBV5-1 to TRBJ2-7; possible D gene TRBD2, 6 bases. V lost 0 bases to trimming and J lost 2 bases, with 9 bases between them. Germline CDR1 is SGHRS and CDR2 is YFSETQ. CDR3 length equals 14 residues. The CDR3 here is CASSLGGETYEQYF. CDR3 DNA: TGCGCCAGCAGCTTGGGCGGGGAGACCTACGAGCAGTACTTC.

This chain links TRBV11-2 with TRBJ1-6; possibly TRBD1 for D (5 bases). V lost 5 bases to trimming and J lost 7 bases, with 15 bases between them. Germline CDR1 is SGHAT and CDR2 is FQNNGV. The CDR3 totals 15 residues. The CDR3 protein is CASSPGPQRNSPLHF. DNA of the CDR3: TGTGCCAGCAGCCCGGGACCGCAGAGGAATTCACCCCTCCACTTT.

The rearrangement uses TRBV9 and TRBJ2-3; 7 bases are shared with TRBD1. Germline V lookup: CDR1 SGDLS, CDR2 YYNGEE. The V gene end was trimmed by 3 bases and the J gene end by 5 bases; junction bases not matched to a gene: 6. The length of the CDR3 is 14 residues. The CDR3 loop is CASSGRDSGDTQYF. As DNA, the CDR3 is TGTGCCAGCAGCGGACGGGACAGTGGAGATACGCAGTATTTT.

The chain carries TRBV30 and TRBJ2-2, with a weak D call TRBD1 (5 bases). The ends were cut back, 5 bases at V and 5 bases at J, with 9 bases in the middle. Germline V lookup: CDR1 GTSNPN, CDR2 SVGIG (reference sequence). This CDR3 has 12 amino acids. The CDR3 DNA is TGTGCCTGGGGACACGGGACCGGGGAGCTGTTTTTT. It specifies CAWGHGTGELFF.

The rearrangement links TRBV4-2 to TRBJ2-5; 7 bases agree with TRBD2. The CDR3 is 14 residues long. Germline values: CDR1 LGHNA, CDR2 YNFKEQ. Trimming at V came to 1 base and at J to 4 bases, leaving 3 bases not matched to a gene. CDR3 DNA: TGTGCCAGCAGCCAAGGTCTAGCGGTAGAGACCCAGTACTTC. Protein sequence: CASSQGLAVETQYF.

V and J are TRBV27 and TRBJ2-5; D unclear. CDR1 is MNHEY and CDR2 is SMNVEV in the germline V gene (reference sequence). The length of the CDR3 is 14 residues. Trimming removed 6 bases from V and 2 bases from J, with 13 bases in between. The CDR3, as DNA: TGTGCCAGCAGCCGTCGTGCTAGGCAAGAGACCCAGTACTTC. This codes for CASSRRARQETQYF.

This chain connects TRBV6-1 to TRBJ2-5, with D hard to call. Germline CDR1 is MNHNS and CDR2 is SASEGT. The CDR3 consists of 11 residues. The V gene lost 3 bases and the J gene lost 7 bases, with 6 bases spanning the gap. This CDR3 is CASSDKGTQYF. Here the CDR3 DNA reads TGTGCCAGCAGTGACAAGGGGACCCAGTACTTC.

This chain joins TRBV7-9 and TRBJ1-1, with D tentatively TRBD1 (5 bases). The V gene lost 8 bases and the J gene lost 0 bases, with 16 bases spanning the gap. This CDR3 has 15 amino acids. Germline V gene data show CDR1 as SEHNR and CDR2 as FQNEAQ (reference sequence). CDR3 protein: CASHDSRGMNTEAFF. The DNA of the CDR3 is TGTGCCAGCCATGACAGCCGCGGCATGAACACTGAAGCTTTCTTT.

The rearrangement joins TRBV7-9 to TRBJ2-3, with D perhaps assigned TRBD1 or TRBD2 (5 bases each). This CDR3 is built from 14 residues. The germline V gene has CDR1 SEHNR and CDR2 FQNEAQ (reference sequence). V was shortened by 8 bases and J by 0 bases, with 12 bases between the two germline ends. CDR3 nucleotide sequence: TGTGCCAGCCGGGGCTCCTCTAGCACAGATACGCAGTATTTT. Residues: CASRGSSSTDTQYF.

CDR3 residues: CASQRDGNSPLHF. The CDR3 region has the DNA TGTGCCAGCCAGCGGGACGGCAATTCACCCCTCCACTTT. J is TRBJ1-6 and V is TRBV7-9, with a possible D match to TRBD1 (5 bases). Germline V gives CDR1 SEHNR, CDR2 FQNEAQ (reference sequence). This CDR3 comprises 13 residues. Trimming removed 8 bases from V and 7 bases from J, with 12 bases in between.

The J gene is TRBJ2-5, the V gene TRBV13; D uncertain. From germline, CDR1 is PRHDT and CDR2 FYEKMQ (reference sequence). V lost 3 bases to trimming and J lost 2 bases, with 7 bases between them. CDR3 length: 13 amino acids. The CDR3 sequence: CASSFYEQETQYF. The CDR3 bases are TGTGCCAGCAGCTTTTACGAGCAAGAGACCCAGTACTTC.

The gene calls are TRBV10-3 and TRBJ1-2; D is unresolved. V shed 3 bases and J shed 0 bases, with 11 bases lying between them. CDR1 is ENHRY, CDR2 SYGVKD, per germline. The CDR3 totals 15 residues. Here the CDR3 DNA reads TGTGCCATCAGTGATGGTCCGTATACTAACTATGGCTACACCTTC. Translation: CAISDGPYTNYGYTF.

This chain links TRBV7-2 with TRBJ2-4, with D possibly matching TRBD1 (6 bases). From germline, CDR1 is SGHTA and CDR2 FQGNSA. The CDR3 spans 11 residues. Deletions cut 4 bases from V and 15 bases from J, with 13 bases between. CDR3 nucleotides: TGTGCCAGCAGCTCCGCGGACAGCTTGTACTTC. Translation gives CASSSADSLYF.

The chain links TRBV7-9 to TRBJ2-5, with D tentatively TRBD1 or TRBD2 (6 bases each). The CDR3 is 16 amino acids. Trimming removed 8 bases from V and 2 bases from J, with 21 bases in between. Germline CDR1 SEHNR, CDR2 FQNEAQ (reference sequence). In nucleotides, the CDR3 is TGTGCCAGCCTTTTTACAGAAGGGGGGAAACAAGAGACCCAGTACTTC. Translation gives CASLFTEGGKQETQYF.

The V gene is TRBV5-1, the J gene TRBJ2-7, with 9 bases identical to TRBD2. This CDR3 region has 15 residues. The trim removed 1 base at V and 5 bases at J, leaving 7 bases unmatched. Germline assignment: CDR1 SGHRS and CDR2 YFSETQ. The CDR3 is CASSLRGGALDEQYF. CDR3 nucleotides: TGCGCCAGCAGCTTGCGCGGGGGGGCTCTGGACGAGCAGTACTTC.

J is TRBJ1-1 and V is TRBV5-1; D is unclear. This CDR3 is built from 13 residues. The V end lost 4 bases, the J end lost 0 bases, and 7 bases lay between the germline ends. CDR1 is SGHRS, CDR2 YFSETQ, per germline. The CDR3 protein is CASSPSMNTEAFF. The DNA of the CDR3 is TGCGCCAGCAGCCCTTCTATGAACACTGAAGCTTTCTTT.